This entry features one T cell receptor (beta chain) sequence. Its antigen is still unknown. The data derive from a study of T cells in localized non-small cell lung cancer. Libraries were prepared by immunoSEQ multiplex PCR; TCRdb keeps only in-frame clonotypes and omits some of them. The sample lists approximately 1,500 clones, about 22% occurring once. Per germline, CDR1 SGHRS and CDR2 YFSETQ. The CDR3 is 15 amino acids. V lost 4 bases and J 11 bases, leaving 22 bases between the germline ends. Study-wide results and limits: Longer survival (overall) was linked to higher T cell density in blood. Appearing in adjacent lung were a median roughly 57 of the top 100 tumor clones. Uninvolved nearby lung showed the greatest T cell clonality, exceeding that found in tumor.

Sequenced here: lung tumor tissue, sampled before any cancer treatment. The origin of this receptor is a man aged 40-75 years with stage III squamous cell lung carcinoma. V usage is TRBV5-1 and J usage is TRBJ2-1; D tentatively fits TRBD1 or TRBD2 (5 bases each). CDR3 sequence: CASSLTGPGRGQQFF. The CDR3 DNA reads as TGCGCCAGCAGCCTTACGGGACCAGGGAGAGGGCAGCAGTTCTTC.